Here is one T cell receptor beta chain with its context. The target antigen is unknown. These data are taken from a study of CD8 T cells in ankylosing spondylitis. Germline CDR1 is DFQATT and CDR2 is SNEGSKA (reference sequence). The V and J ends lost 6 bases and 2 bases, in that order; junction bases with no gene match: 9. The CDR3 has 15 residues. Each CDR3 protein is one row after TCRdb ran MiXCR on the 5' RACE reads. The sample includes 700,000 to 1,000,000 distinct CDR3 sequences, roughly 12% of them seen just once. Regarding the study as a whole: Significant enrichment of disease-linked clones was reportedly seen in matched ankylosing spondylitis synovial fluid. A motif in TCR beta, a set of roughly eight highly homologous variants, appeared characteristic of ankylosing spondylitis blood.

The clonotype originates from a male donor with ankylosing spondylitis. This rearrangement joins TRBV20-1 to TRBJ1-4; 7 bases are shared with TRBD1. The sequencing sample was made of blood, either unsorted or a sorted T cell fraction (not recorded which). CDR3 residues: CSASRLQGTNEKLFF. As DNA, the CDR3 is TGCAGTGCAAGCCGGTTACAGGGGACTAATGAAAAACTGTTTTTT.